A selection of T cell receptor beta chains follows, all from one sample in a study of early T cells in non-severe SARS-CoV-2 infection. Using its own MiXCR run on the 5' RACE reads, TCRdb lists one record per CDR3 protein. The repertoire holds tens of thousands of distinct CDR3 sequences, with about 8.2% as singletons. The sequenced sample consisted of whole blood. These receptors were obtained from an adult who was a healthcare worker with PCR-confirmed SARS-CoV-2 infection or an uninfected control (not recorded which). Both conserved end residues are part of each CDR3. The order of the fields is J gene, V gene, D gene, clone size, CDR3 protein, CDR3 DNA. D genes are given only for firm matches. Clone sizes are given selectively: once, few, many, or a class where the clone is expanded.

J gene: TRBJ2-1
V gene: TRBV11-1
D gene: NA
clone size: NA
CDR3 protein: CASSLVFFGANEQFF
CDR3 DNA: TGTGCCAGCAGCTTAGTCTTTTTCGGGGCCAATGAGCAGTTCTTC

J gene: TRBJ2-1
V gene: TRBV7-9
D gene: TRBD2
clone size: NA
CDR3 protein: CASSLAGGNHEQFF
CDR3 DNA: TGTGCCAGCAGCTTAGCGGGGGGGAACCATGAGCAGTTCTTC

J gene: TRBJ2-7
V gene: TRBV30
D gene: TRBD2
clone size: few
CDR3 protein: CASRDYSYEQYF
CDR3 DNA: TGTGCCTCTCGGGACTACTCCTACGAGCAGTACTTC

J gene: TRBJ2-1
V gene: TRBV30
D gene: TRBD2
clone size: many
CDR3 protein: CAWRAGPGANEQFF
CDR3 DNA: TGTGCCTGGAGAGCGGGGCCCGGGGCCAATGAGCAGTTCTTC

J gene: TRBJ1-1
V gene: TRBV3-1
D gene: NA
clone size: few
CDR3 protein: CASSQVGLTNSAFF
CDR3 DNA: TGTGCCAGCAGCCAAGTCGGTCTCACCAATTCAGCTTTCTTT

J gene: TRBJ1-5
V gene: TRBV10-3
D gene: NA
clone size: few
CDR3 protein: CAISFGADSNQPQHF
CDR3 DNA: TGTGCCATCAGTTTCGGGGCGGATAGTAATCAGCCCCAGCATTTT

J gene: TRBJ1-5
V gene: TRBV5-5
D gene: NA
clone size: many
CDR3 protein: CASSLNSNSNQPQHF
CDR3 DNA: TGTGCCAGCAGCTTGAACAGTAATAGCAATCAGCCCCAGCATTTT

J gene: TRBJ2-1
V gene: TRBV6-6
D gene: NA
clone size: many
CDR3 protein: CASSSTGAIGVQFF
CDR3 DNA: TGTGCCAGCAGTTCAACGGGGGCAATCGGGGTTCAGTTCTTC

J gene: TRBJ2-1
V gene: TRBV7-2
D gene: NA
clone size: NA
CDR3 protein: CASSKSWMNNEQFF
CDR3 DNA: TGTGCCAGCAGCAAATCTTGGATGAACAATGAGCAGTTCTTC

J gene: TRBJ2-3
V gene: TRBV14
D gene: NA
clone size: many
CDR3 protein: CASSPQSEGGTDTQYF
CDR3 DNA: TGTGCCAGCAGCCCACAGTCGGAGGGGGGCACAGATACGCAGTATTTT

J gene: TRBJ1-1
V gene: TRBV5-1
D gene: NA
clone size: many
CDR3 protein: CASSLDGLNTEAFF
CDR3 DNA: TGCGCCAGCAGCTTGGACGGATTGAACACTGAAGCTTTCTTT

J gene: TRBJ1-6
V gene: TRBV20-1
D gene: TRBD1
clone size: many
CDR3 protein: CSANWDSNSPLHF
CDR3 DNA: TGCAGTGCTAACTGGGACAGTAATTCACCCCTCCACTTT

J gene: TRBJ2-7
V gene: TRBV7-9
D gene: TRBD2
clone size: few
CDR3 protein: CASLIAGGNGEQYF
CDR3 DNA: TGTGCCAGCCTAATCGCGGGGGGCAACGGCGAGCAGTACTTC

J gene: TRBJ2-3
V gene: TRBV19
D gene: TRBD1
clone size: many
CDR3 protein: CASSIGGGTGDPDTQYF
CDR3 DNA: TGTGCCAGTAGTATAGGGGGAGGGACAGGGGATCCAGATACGCAGTATTTT

J gene: TRBJ2-7
V gene: TRBV10-3
D gene: TRBD1
clone size: many
CDR3 protein: CAIRPGTGVYEQYF
CDR3 DNA: TGTGCCATCAGACCCGGGACAGGGGTCTACGAGCAGTACTTC

J gene: TRBJ2-3
V gene: TRBV27
D gene: TRBD1
clone size: few
CDR3 protein: CASSRGQGLTDTQYF
CDR3 DNA: TGTGCCAGCAGTCGCGGACAGGGTCTAACAGATACGCAGTATTTT

J gene: TRBJ2-3
V gene: TRBV29-1
D gene: TRBD2
clone size: few
CDR3 protein: CSVPSGNYTDTQYF
CDR3 DNA: TGCAGCGTTCCCAGCGGGAATTACACAGATACGCAGTATTTT

J gene: TRBJ2-7
V gene: TRBV7-8
D gene: NA
clone size: many
CDR3 protein: CASSLAGGFWAGYEQYF
CDR3 DNA: TGTGCCAGCAGCTTAGCGGGGGGATTTTGGGCTGGATACGAGCAGTACTTC

J gene: TRBJ2-1
V gene: TRBV5-5
D gene: NA
clone size: many
CDR3 protein: CASSLWVGSYNEQFF
CDR3 DNA: TGTGCCAGCAGCTTGTGGGTGGGCTCCTACAATGAGCAGTTCTTC

J gene: TRBJ1-5
V gene: TRBV5-5
D gene: NA
clone size: NA
CDR3 protein: CASSLESSNRQPQHF
CDR3 DNA: TGTGCCAGCAGCTTGGAGTCCTCTAATCGGCAGCCCCAGCATTTT

J gene: TRBJ2-6
V gene: TRBV29-1
D gene: NA
clone size: many
CDR3 protein: CSVVGSGANVLTF
CDR3 DNA: TGCAGCGTTGTGGGTTCTGGGGCCAACGTCCTGACTTTC

J gene: TRBJ1-1
V gene: TRBV4-2
D gene: NA
clone size: NA
CDR3 protein: CASSQGTENTEAFF
CDR3 DNA: TGTGCCAGCAGCCAAGGAACGGAGAACACTGAAGCTTTCTTT

J gene: TRBJ1-1
V gene: TRBV29-1
D gene: TRBD1
clone size: many
CDR3 protein: CSVETGGETEAFF
CDR3 DNA: TGCAGCGTTGAGACAGGGGGAGAGACTGAAGCTTTCTTT

J gene: TRBJ1-1
V gene: TRBV6-2/TRBV6-3
D gene: NA
clone size: many
CDR3 protein: CASSFRGLKNTEAFF
CDR3 DNA: TGTGCCAGCAGTTTTCGAGGACTTAAGAACACTGAAGCTTTCTTT

J gene: TRBJ1-2
V gene: TRBV6-6
D gene: NA
clone size: many
CDR3 protein: CASSYSSGAPKGYTF
CDR3 DNA: TGTGCCAGCAGTTACTCTTCCGGGGCACCTAAAGGCTACACCTTC

J gene: TRBJ1-3
V gene: TRBV27
D gene: NA
clone size: NA
CDR3 protein: CASSSQGGSGNTIYF
CDR3 DNA: TGTGCCAGCAGCTCACAGGGAGGCTCTGGAAACACCATATATTTT

J gene: TRBJ2-3
V gene: TRBV10-3
D gene: NA
clone size: NA
CDR3 protein: CAIKAYGEFTDTQYF
CDR3 DNA: TGTGCCATCAAAGCGTACGGAGAATTCACAGATACGCAGTATTTT

J gene: TRBJ2-1
V gene: TRBV2
D gene: NA
clone size: many
CDR3 protein: CASKPIQNYNEQFF
CDR3 DNA: TGTGCCAGCAAGCCCATACAGAATTACAATGAGCAGTTCTTC

J gene: TRBJ2-1
V gene: TRBV24-1
D gene: NA
clone size: many
CDR3 protein: CATSDSYSSYNEQFF
CDR3 DNA: TGTGCCACCAGTGATTCTTACAGCTCCTACAATGAGCAGTTCTTC

J gene: TRBJ2-5
V gene: TRBV18
D gene: NA
clone size: few
CDR3 protein: CASSPGTEYQETQYF
CDR3 DNA: TGTGCCAGCTCACCCGGGACGGAGTACCAAGAGACCCAGTACTTC

J gene: TRBJ1-2
V gene: TRBV5-1
D gene: NA
clone size: many
CDR3 protein: CASSEANQVNYGYTF
CDR3 DNA: TGCGCCAGCAGCGAAGCAAACCAGGTTAACTATGGCTACACCTTC

J gene: TRBJ1-1
V gene: TRBV6-2/TRBV6-3
D gene: NA
clone size: few
CDR3 protein: CASTLGYASGTEAFF
CDR3 DNA: TGTGCCAGCACCCTCGGGTATGCCTCGGGCACTGAAGCTTTCTTT

J gene: TRBJ2-3
V gene: TRBV29-1
D gene: NA
clone size: few
CDR3 protein: CTTAGGPRNTDTQYF
CDR3 DNA: TGCACCACAGCAGGGGGGCCTCGGAACACAGATACGCAGTATTTT

J gene: TRBJ2-3
V gene: TRBV4-3
D gene: NA
clone size: many
CDR3 protein: CASSQDLGPGDTQYF
CDR3 DNA: TGCGCCAGCAGCCAAGATCTAGGGCCCGGAGATACGCAGTATTTT

J gene: TRBJ2-3
V gene: TRBV24-1
D gene: NA
clone size: few
CDR3 protein: CATSDLGPSLKKEDDSTDTQYF
CDR3 DNA: TGTGCCACCAGTGATTTGGGCCCAAGCCTGAAAAAGGAGGACGACAGCACAGATACGCAGTATTTT

J gene: TRBJ1-5
V gene: TRBV7-9
D gene: TRBD1
clone size: many
CDR3 protein: CASSLVRGQSNQPQHF
CDR3 DNA: TGTGCCAGCAGCTTAGTCCGGGGACAGAGTAATCAGCCCCAGCATTTT

J gene: TRBJ2-5
V gene: TRBV7-3
D gene: NA
clone size: many
CDR3 protein: CASSPRALGETQYF
CDR3 DNA: TGTGCCAGCAGCCCAAGGGCGTTGGGGGAGACCCAGTACTTC

J gene: TRBJ2-1
V gene: TRBV24-1
D gene: NA
clone size: medium-sized
CDR3 protein: CATSDFRGYNEQFF
CDR3 DNA: TGTGCCACCAGTGATTTCAGGGGTTACAATGAGCAGTTCTTC

J gene: TRBJ2-7
V gene: TRBV11-2
D gene: TRBD1
clone size: many
CDR3 protein: CASSPTTGTGGLEYF
CDR3 DNA: TGTGCCAGCAGCCCCACCACCGGGACAGGGGGACTCGAGTACTTC